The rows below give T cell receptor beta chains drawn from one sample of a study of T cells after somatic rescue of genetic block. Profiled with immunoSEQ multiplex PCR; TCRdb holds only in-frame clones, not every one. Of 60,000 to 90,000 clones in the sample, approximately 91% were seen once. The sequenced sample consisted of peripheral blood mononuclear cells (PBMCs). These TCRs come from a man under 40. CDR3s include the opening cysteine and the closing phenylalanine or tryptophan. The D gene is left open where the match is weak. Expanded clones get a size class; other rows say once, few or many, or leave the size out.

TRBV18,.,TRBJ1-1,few,TGTGCCAGCTCACCCCAGAGGGGTTCTTTCTTT,CASSPQRGSFF
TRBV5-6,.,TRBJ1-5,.,TGTGCCAGCAGCTTGTGGTCGGGGTCGATGCCCCAGCATTTT,CASSLWSGSMPQHF
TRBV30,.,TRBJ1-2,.,TGTGCCTGGAGTGAGGCATCTCTTTATGGCTACACCTTC,CAWSEASLYGYTF
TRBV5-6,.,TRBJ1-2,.,TGTGCCAGCAGCTTAAATTCCGACGGCTACACCTTC,CASSLNSDGYTF
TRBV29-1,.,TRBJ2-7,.,TGCAGCGTCTGGGACGCCAGGGCATACGAGCAGTACTTC,CSVWDARAYEQYF
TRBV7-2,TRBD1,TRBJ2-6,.,TGTGCCAGCAGGGGTTTAGGAGACAGGGCATCTGGGGCCAACGTCCTGACTTTC,CASRGLGDRASGANVLTF
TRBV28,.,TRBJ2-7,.,TGTGCCAGCAGTTTATCCACCACCTACGAGCAGTACTTC,CASSLSTTYEQYF
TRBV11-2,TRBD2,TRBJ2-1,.,TGTGCCAGCAGCCAACTACTAGCGGGGGGGCTCAATGAGCAGTTCTTC,CASSQLLAGGLNEQFF
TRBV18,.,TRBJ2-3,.,TGTGCCAGCTCATCTCGGACAGATACGCAGTATTTT,CASSSRTDTQYF
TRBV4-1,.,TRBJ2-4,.,TGCGCCAGCAGCCGATGGACGGGACAAGAAAACATTCAGTACTTC,CASSRWTGQENIQYF
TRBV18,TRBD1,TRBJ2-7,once,TGTGCCAGCTCACCCAGGACAGGGGGCGGCGAGCAGTACTTC,CASSPRTGGGEQYF
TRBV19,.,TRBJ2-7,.,TGTGCCAGTAGTATCCGGCCAGGCTCCTACGAGCAGTACTTC,CASSIRPGSYEQYF
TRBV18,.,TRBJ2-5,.,TGTGCCAGCTCAAGGGGGGTTTCCCAAGAGACCCAGTACTTC,CASSRGVSQETQYF
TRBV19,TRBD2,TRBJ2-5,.,TGTGCCAGTAGTATAGCGCTAGCGGGGCCGTACCAAGAGACCCAGTACTTC,CASSIALAGPYQETQYF
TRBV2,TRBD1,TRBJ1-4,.,TGTGCCAGCAGTGATTGGATCGACAGGGTAGGGGAAAAACTGTTTTTT,CASSDWIDRVGEKLFF
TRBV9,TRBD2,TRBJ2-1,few,TGTGCCAGCAGCGTAGGTCGGGGGACTAGCGGCTACAATGAGCAGTTCTTC,CASSVGRGTSGYNEQFF
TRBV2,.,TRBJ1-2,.,TGTGCCAGCAGCGACCCCAACTATGGCTACACCTTC,CASSDPNYGYTF
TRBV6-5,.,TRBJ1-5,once,TGTGCCAGCAGTTATCGGCGAGTCAATCAGCCCCAGCATTTT,CASSYRRVNQPQHF
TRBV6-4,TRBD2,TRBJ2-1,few,TGTGCCAGCAGTGAAGTAAGCGGGGGCTACAATGAGCAGTTCTTC,CASSEVSGGYNEQFF
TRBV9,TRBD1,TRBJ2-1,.,TGTGCCAGCACCCTCAGGGGACAGTCCTACAATGAGCAGTTCTTC,CASTLRGQSYNEQFF
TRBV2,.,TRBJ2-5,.,TGTGCCAGCAGCAGGGAACCCGTACTCCAAGAGACCCAGTACTTC,CASSREPVLQETQYF
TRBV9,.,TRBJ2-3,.,TGTGCCAGCAGCGGGAGTGGAATGGATACGCAGTATTTT,CASSGSGMDTQYF
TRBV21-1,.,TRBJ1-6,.,TGTGCCAGCAGCAAGTTGGACAACTCCTATAATTCACCCCTCCACTTT,CASSKLDNSYNSPLHF
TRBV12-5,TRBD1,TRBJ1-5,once,TGTGCTAGTGGCCGGGACAGCTTGAGCAATCAGCCCCAGCATTTT,CASGRDSLSNQPQHF
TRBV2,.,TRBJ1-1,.,TGTGCCAGCGGCCCGGGGCCCTGGGGGACTGAAGCTTTCTTT,CASGPGPWGTEAFF
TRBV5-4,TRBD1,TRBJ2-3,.,TGTGCCAGCAGCTTTCCCGGGACAGCCACAGATACGCAGTATTTT,CASSFPGTATDTQYF
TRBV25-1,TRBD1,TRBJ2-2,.,TGTGCCAGCAGCCGACAGGGCTTGAACACCGGGGAGCTGTTTTTT,CASSRQGLNTGELFF
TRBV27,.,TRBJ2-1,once,TGTGCCAGCAGTTTAGCCCAGGGAGGAAACAATGAGCAGTTCTTC,CASSLAQGGNNEQFF
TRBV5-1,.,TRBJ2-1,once,TGCGCCAGCAGCTGGACTGGTTCTCATGAGCAGTTCTTC,CASSWTGSHEQFF
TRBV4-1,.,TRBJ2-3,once,TGCGCCAGCAGCCACACAGATACGCAGTATTTT,CASSHTDTQYF
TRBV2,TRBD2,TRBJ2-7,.,TGTGCCGGACTAGACGCCGGGACTAGCGGTTACGAGCAGTACTTC,CAGLDAGTSGYEQYF
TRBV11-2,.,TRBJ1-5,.,TGTGCCAGCAGCCAGGAAAGGGGTCAGCCCCAGCATTTT,CASSQERGQPQHF
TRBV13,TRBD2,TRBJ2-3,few,TGTGCCAGCAGCCCGTCAAGACTAGCGGGAGGGCCCGGCACAGATACGCAGTATTTT,CASSPSRLAGGPGTDTQYF
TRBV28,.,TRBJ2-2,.,TGTGCCAGCAGTTTAGGCCCGCGTCCTAGCGTAATCACCGGGGAGCTGTTTTTT,CASSLGPRPSVITGELFF
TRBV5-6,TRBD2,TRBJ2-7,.,TGTGCCAGCAGCTTAGGGACTAGTCCCTACGAGCAGTACTTC,CASSLGTSPYEQYF
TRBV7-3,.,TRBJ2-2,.,TGTGCCAGCAGCCCAAAAATGAACACCGGGGAGCTGTTTTTT,CASSPKMNTGELFF
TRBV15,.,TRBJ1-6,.,TGTGCCACCAGCAGAGATTCGGCAGGGGCATCACCCCTCCACTTT,CATSRDSAGASPLHF
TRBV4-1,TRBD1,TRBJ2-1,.,TGCGCCAGCAGCTACGGACAGGGGGCCTACAATGAGCAGTTCTTC,CASSYGQGAYNEQFF
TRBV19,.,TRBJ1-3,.,TGTGCCAGTAGCAACCCGGGACACCCGAGCTCTGGAAACACCATATATTTT,CASSNPGHPSSGNTIYF
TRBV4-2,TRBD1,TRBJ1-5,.,TGTGCCAGCAGCCAAGGGGAATATGACAGGGTGGGTCAGCCCCAGCATTTT,CASSQGEYDRVGQPQHF